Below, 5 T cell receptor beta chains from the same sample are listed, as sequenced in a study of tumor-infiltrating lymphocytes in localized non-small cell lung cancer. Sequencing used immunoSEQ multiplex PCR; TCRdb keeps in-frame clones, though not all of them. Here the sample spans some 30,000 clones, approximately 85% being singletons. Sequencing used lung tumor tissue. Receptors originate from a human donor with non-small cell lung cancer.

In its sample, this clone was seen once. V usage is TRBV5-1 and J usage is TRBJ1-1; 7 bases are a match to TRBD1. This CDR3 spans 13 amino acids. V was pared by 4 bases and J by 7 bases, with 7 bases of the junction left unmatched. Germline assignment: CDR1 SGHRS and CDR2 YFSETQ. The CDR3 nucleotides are TGCGCCAGCAGCCTGGCCTGGGACAGTGAAGCTTTCTTT. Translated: CASSLAWDSEAFF.

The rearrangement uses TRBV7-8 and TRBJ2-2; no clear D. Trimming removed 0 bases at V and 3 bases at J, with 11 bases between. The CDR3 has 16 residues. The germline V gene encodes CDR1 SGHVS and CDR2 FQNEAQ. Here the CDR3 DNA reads TGTGCCAGCAGCTTAGCGCCGTCAGGCGACACCGGGGAGCTGTTTTTT. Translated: CASSLAPSGDTGELFF.

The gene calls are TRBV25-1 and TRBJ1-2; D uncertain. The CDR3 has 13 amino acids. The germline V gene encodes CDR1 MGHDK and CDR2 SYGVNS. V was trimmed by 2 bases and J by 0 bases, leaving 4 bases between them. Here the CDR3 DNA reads TGTGCCAGCAGTGAACAAACTAACTATGGCTACACCTTC. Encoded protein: CASSEQTNYGYTF.

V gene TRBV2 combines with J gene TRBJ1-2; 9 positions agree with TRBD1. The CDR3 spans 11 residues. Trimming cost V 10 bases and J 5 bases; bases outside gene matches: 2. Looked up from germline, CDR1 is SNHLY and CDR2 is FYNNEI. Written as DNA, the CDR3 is TGTGCCACCGGACAGGGGTATGGCTACACCTTC. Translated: CATGQGYGYTF.

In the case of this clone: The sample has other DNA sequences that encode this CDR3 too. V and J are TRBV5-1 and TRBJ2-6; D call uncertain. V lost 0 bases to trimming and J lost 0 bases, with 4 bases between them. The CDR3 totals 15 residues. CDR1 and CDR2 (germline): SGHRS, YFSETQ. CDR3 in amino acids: CASSLANSGANVLTF. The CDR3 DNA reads TGCGCCAGCAGCTTGGCCAACTCTGGGGCCAACGTCCTGACTTTC.